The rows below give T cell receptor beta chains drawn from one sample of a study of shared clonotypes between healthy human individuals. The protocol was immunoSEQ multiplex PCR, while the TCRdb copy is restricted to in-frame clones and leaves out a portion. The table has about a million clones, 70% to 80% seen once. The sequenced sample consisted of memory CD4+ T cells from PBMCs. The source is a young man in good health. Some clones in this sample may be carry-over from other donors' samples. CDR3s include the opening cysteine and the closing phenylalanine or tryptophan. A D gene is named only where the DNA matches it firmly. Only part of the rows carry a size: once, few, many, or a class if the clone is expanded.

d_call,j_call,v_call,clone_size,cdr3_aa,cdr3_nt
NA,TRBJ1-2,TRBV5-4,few,CASSLAGVENGYTF,TGTGCCAGCAGCTTGGCCGGGGTCGAGAATGGCTACACCTTC
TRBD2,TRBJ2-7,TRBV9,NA,CASSLGLAGGYEQYF,TGTGCCAGCAGCCTGGGACTAGCGGGGGGCTACGAGCAGTACTTC
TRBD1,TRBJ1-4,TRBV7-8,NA,CASSLTGVTNEKLFF,TGTGCCAGCAGCCTTACAGGGGTAACTAATGAAAAACTGTTTTTT
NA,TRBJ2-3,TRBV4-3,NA,CASSQVSGFSTDTQYF,TGCGCCAGCAGCCAAGTTTCTGGGTTTAGCACAGATACGCAGTATTTT
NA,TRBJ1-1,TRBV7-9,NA,CASSLGPGAEAFF,TGTGCCAGCAGCTTGGGCCCGGGGGCTGAAGCTTTCTTT
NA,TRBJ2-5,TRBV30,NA,CAWSVGVLGKYF,TGTGCCTGGAGTGTAGGAGTTTTAGGAAAGTACTTC
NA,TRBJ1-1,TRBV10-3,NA,CAISQGVVDTEAFF,TGTGCCATCAGCCAGGGAGTTGTGGACACTGAAGCTTTCTTT
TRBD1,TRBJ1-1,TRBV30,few,CAGTSTGGTEAFF,TGTGCCGGGACGTCTACAGGGGGTACTGAAGCTTTCTTT
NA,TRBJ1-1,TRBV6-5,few,CASSYSQTGEAFF,TGTGCCAGCAGTTACTCTCAGACAGGTGAAGCTTTCTTT
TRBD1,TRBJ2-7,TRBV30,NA,CASLGGVSGTGNRGEQYF,TGTGCCAGCCTGGGAGGGGTTTCCGGGACAGGGAATCGTGGCGAGCAGTACTTC
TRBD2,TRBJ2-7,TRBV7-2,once,CASSPGGGQQRYF,TGTGCCAGCAGCCCCGGGGGGGGGCAGCAGCGGTACTTC
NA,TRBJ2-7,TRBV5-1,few,CASSLSSYEQYF,TGCGCCAGCAGCTTGTCCAGCTACGAGCAGTACTTC
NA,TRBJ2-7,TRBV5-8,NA,CASSHTGYGEQYF,TGTGCCAGCAGCCATACAGGGTACGGCGAGCAGTACTTC
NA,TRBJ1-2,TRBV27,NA,CASSLSITGIYGYTF,TGTGCCAGCAGTTTATCAATCACGGGCATCTATGGCTACACCTTC
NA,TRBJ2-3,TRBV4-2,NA,CASSLRSTDTQYF,TGTGCCAGCAGCCTAAGATCCACAGATACGCAGTATTTT
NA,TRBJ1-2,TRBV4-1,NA,CASSQAGAWGYTF,TGCGCCAGCAGCCAAGCAGGGGCTTGGGGCTACACCTTC
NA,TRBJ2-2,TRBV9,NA,CASSVVGEPGGELFF,TGTGCCAGCAGCGTAGTGGGAGAACCGGGCGGGGAGCTGTTTTTT
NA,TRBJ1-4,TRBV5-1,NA,CASSLAGREKLFF,TGCGCCAGCAGCTTAGCAGGGAGGGAAAAACTGTTTTTT
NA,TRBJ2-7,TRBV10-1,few,CASSEYSIDGEQYF,TGCGCCAGCAGTGAGTACTCGATAGATGGCGAGCAGTACTTC
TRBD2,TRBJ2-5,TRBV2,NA,CASSPPRGGRLETQYF,TGTGCCAGCAGTCCCCCGAGGGGCGGGAGATTAGAGACCCAGTACTTC
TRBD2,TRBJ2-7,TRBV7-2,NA,CASSLVPAGVTSYEQYF,TGTGCCAGCAGCTTAGTCCCAGCGGGAGTTACCTCCTACGAGCAGTACTTC
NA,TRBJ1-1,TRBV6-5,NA,CASNEHRAGATEAFF,TGTGCCAGCAACGAGCACAGGGCTGGTGCCACTGAAGCTTTCTTT
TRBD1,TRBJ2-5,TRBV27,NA,CASGLLGTAQETQYF,TGTGCCAGCGGGCTACTCGGGACAGCCCAAGAGACCCAGTACTTC
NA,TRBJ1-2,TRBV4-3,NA,CASSRGGPGIGGYTF,TGCGCCAGCAGCCGAGGGGGGCCAGGGATTGGCGGCTACACCTTC
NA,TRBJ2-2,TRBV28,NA,CASRFSGRRTGELFF,TGTGCCAGCAGGTTTTCAGGGAGGAGAACCGGGGAGCTGTTTTTT
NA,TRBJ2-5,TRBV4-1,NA,CASSQTGPRGETQYF,TGCGCCAGCAGCCAGACGGGACCGAGGGGAGAGACCCAGTACTTC
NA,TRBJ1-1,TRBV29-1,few,CSVLNTEAFF,TGCAGCGTCCTGAACACTGAAGCTTTCTTT
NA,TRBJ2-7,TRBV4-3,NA,CASSRDKGILYEQYF,TGCGCCAGCAGCCGTGACAAGGGAATTCTCTACGAGCAGTACTTC
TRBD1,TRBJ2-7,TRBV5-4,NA,CASSSPGQGAHEQYF,TGTGCCAGCAGCTCCCCGGGACAGGGGGCCCACGAGCAGTACTTC
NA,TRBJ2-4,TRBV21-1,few,CASSKGRGRRGKNIQYF,TGTGCCAGCAGCAAAGGCAGGGGGCGCCGGGGCAAAAACATTCAGTACTTC
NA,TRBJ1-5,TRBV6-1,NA,CASSPDRRYNQPQHF,TGTGCCAGCAGCCCCGACAGGAGGTACAATCAGCCCCAGCATTTT
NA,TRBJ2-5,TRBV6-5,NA,CASSYSPAEETQYF,TGTGCCAGCAGTTACTCGCCCGCGGAAGAGACCCAGTACTTC
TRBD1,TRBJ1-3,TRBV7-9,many,CASSLLGTGSSGNTIYF,TGTGCCAGCAGCTTACTCGGGACAGGTAGCTCTGGAAACACCATATATTTT
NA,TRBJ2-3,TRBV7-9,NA,CASSRPRRQSSTDTQYF,TGTGCCAGCAGCCGACCCCGCCGACAGTCCTCCACAGATACGCAGTATTTT
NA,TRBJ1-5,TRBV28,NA,CASRSLSGQPQHF,TGTGCCAGCAGATCCCTTTCTGGTCAGCCCCAGCATTTT
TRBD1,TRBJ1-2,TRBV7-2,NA,CASSSQGAPYYGYTF,TGTGCCAGCAGCTCGCAGGGGGCCCCCTACTATGGCTACACCTTC
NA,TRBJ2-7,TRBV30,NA,CAWTEGSSYEQYF,TGTGCCTGGACGGAGGGTAGCTCCTACGAGCAGTACTTC
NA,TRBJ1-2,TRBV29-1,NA,CSTSGYTF,TGCAGCACTTCGGGCTACACCTTC
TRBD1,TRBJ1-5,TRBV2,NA,CASSVTGEQPQHF,TGTGCCAGCAGTGTGACAGGGGAACAGCCCCAGCATTTT
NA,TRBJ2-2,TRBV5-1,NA,CASSPQGTPGLFF,TGCGCCAGCAGCCCGCAAGGGACCCCAGGGCTGTTTTTT
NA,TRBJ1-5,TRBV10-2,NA,CASSDIQTVYHQPQHF,TGCGCCAGCAGTGACATACAGACCGTTTATCACCAGCCCCAGCATTTT
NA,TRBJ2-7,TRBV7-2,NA,CASSLGGGPYEQYF,TGTGCCAGCAGCTTAGGTGGCGGTCCCTACGAGCAGTACTTC
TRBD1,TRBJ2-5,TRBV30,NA,CAWSNGAGGETQYF,TGTGCCTGGAGTAACGGGGCAGGGGGAGAGACCCAGTACTTC
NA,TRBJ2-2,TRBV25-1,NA,CASSEFRELFF,TGTGCCAGCAGTGAATTCCGGGAGCTGTTTTTT
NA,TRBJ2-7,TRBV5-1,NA,CASSSPEGYEQYF,TGCGCCAGCAGCTCCCCGGAGGGGTACGAGCAGTACTTC
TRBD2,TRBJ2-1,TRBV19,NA,CASSQASGRNNEQFF,TGTGCCAGTAGCCAGGCTAGCGGGAGGAACAATGAGCAGTTCTTC
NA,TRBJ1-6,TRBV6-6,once,CASSYTSMRNNSPLHF,TGTGCCAGCAGTTACACCTCGATGCGGAATAATTCACCCCTCCACTTT
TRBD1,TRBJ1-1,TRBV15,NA,CATSRAGTATSPGGAFF,TGTGCCACCAGCAGAGCAGGGACAGCAACATCCCCAGGAGGAGCTTTCTTT
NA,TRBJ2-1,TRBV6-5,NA,CASNDLSGNEQFF,TGTGCCAGCAACGACCTCTCTGGGAATGAGCAGTTCTTC
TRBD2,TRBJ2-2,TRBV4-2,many,CASSQEGTSGSSGELFF,TGTGCCAGCAGCCAAGAAGGGACTAGCGGGAGCTCCGGGGAGCTGTTTTTT
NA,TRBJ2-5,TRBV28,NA,CASSSDRLGETQYF,TGTGCCAGCAGTTCCGACAGGTTAGGGGAGACCCAGTACTTC
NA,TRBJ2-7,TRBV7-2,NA,CASSLGRYEQYF,TGTGCCAGCAGCTTGGGAAGGTACGAGCAGTACTTC
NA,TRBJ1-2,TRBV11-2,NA,CASSTGTVPSYGYTF,TGTGCCAGCAGCACTGGGACGGTCCCTAGCTATGGCTACACCTTC
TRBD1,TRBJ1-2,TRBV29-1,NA,CSVGQGDYGYTF,TGCAGCGTCGGACAGGGAGACTATGGCTACACCTTC
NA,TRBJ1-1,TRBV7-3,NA,CASSPGGGVNTEAFF,TGTGCCAGCAGCCCCGGAGGGGGGGTCAACACTGAAGCTTTCTTT
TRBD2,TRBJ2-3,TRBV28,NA,CASSPGGPDTQYF,TGTGCCAGCAGCCCGGGAGGGCCGGATACGCAGTATTTT
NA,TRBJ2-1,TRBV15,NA,CATSRDTEANEQFF,TGTGCCACCAGCAGAGATACAGAGGCCAATGAGCAGTTCTTC
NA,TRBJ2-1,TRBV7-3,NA,CASSLNSGNEQFF,TGTGCCAGCAGCTTGAACTCTGGGAATGAGCAGTTCTTC
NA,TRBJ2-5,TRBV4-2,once,CASSQDVRGTPQETQYF,TGTGCCAGCAGCCAAGATGTAAGAGGAACCCCACAAGAGACCCAGTACTTC